This T cell receptor (beta chain) was obtained from a study of T-cell reconstitution after alpha-beta-depleted transplantation in children. Construction of the TCRbeta library involved unique molecular identifiers. In TCRdb, the PCR reads were re-called with MiXCR into one record per CDR3 protein. The table includes about 640,000 distinct CDR3 sequences, around 16% detected once. In its sample, this clonotype was seen many times. Germline V gives CDR1 SQVTM, CDR2 ANQGSEA. CDR3 length: 15 residues. The germline V and J ends were trimmed by 0 bases and 4 bases, with 15 bases remaining between them. V and J are TRBV29-1 and TRBJ1-2, with D perhaps TRBD1 (6 bases). The sequence came from a human donor who donated a stem cell graft to a child with acute myeloid leukemia. The sequences come from PBMCs from the stem cell graft donor, collected from the stem cell graft. In nucleotides, the CDR3 is TGCAGCGTTGAAGACACGGACAGCCCATTCTATGGCTACACCTTC. This codes for CSVEDTDSPFYGYTF.